Shown below are 24 T cell receptor beta chains from a single sample sequenced in a study of blood T cell repertoires in COVID-19 (dated by TCRdb to between 2020 and 2021). The protocol used for the library was the immunoSEQ multiplex PCR assay. What TCRdb holds here is the immuneACCESS table cut down to in-frame rearrangements. Part of the clones is not present; checked against another copy, under half of the missing clones reflect an unresolved V gene, and the others are unexplained. In all, the sample holds 110,000 or so clones, and roughly 80% of those were seen once. Together, the top ten hold 5.5% to 7% of the sample. Sequencing was carried out using peripheral blood. Receptors originate from a man between 65 and 85 years old with acute or convalescent COVID-19.

The gene calls are TRBV5-1 and TRBJ1-2; TRBD1 is a possible D gene (5 bases). V lost 4 bases, J lost 4 bases, and 17 bases lay in between. This CDR3 comprises 15 residues. Per germline, CDR1 SGHRS and CDR2 YFSETQ. The CDR3: CASSPGGYLTYGYTF. In nucleotides, the CDR3 is TGCGCCAGCAGCCCCGGGGGATACCTAACCTATGGCTACACCTTC.

This clone has only a few counts. This chain connects TRBV5-1 to TRBJ2-7, with D maybe TRBD2 (6 bases). The germline gives CDR1 SGHRS, CDR2 YFSETQ. V lost 6 bases and J 7 bases, leaving 20 bases between the germline ends. The CDR3 length is 14 residues. CDR3 region: CASKLSGHGGEQYF. In DNA form, the CDR3 reads TGCGCCAGCAAACTATCGGGCCATGGAGGGGAGCAGTACTTC.

The V and J genes are TRBV5-4 and TRBJ2-7; 10 positions match TRBD2. CDR1 and CDR2 (germline): SGHNT, YYREEE (reference sequence). This CDR3 contains 13 residues. V was clipped by 7 bases and J by 6 bases; unmatched bases: 7. The CDR3 DNA is TGTGCCAGCTTAGCGGGGGGCGGCGGCGAGCAGTACTTC. Its translation is CASLAGGGGEQYF.

The rearrangement uses TRBV2 and TRBJ1-1; D is unresolved. Germline V gene lookup returns CDR1 SNHLY and CDR2 FYNNEI. This CDR3 is 13 amino acids long. Trimming removed 2 bases from V and 0 bases from J, with 4 bases in between. The CDR3 DNA follows: TGTGCCAGCAGTGAACAATTGAACACTGAAGCTTTCTTT. This sequence encodes CASSEQLNTEAFF.

The chain couples TRBV28 to TRBJ2-4, with 9 positions matching TRBD1. CDR1 is MDHEN and CDR2 is SYDVKM in the germline V gene. The CDR3 is 17 residues long. V gave up 6 bases and J gave up 0 bases; unmatched junction bases: 9. The chain's CDR3 is CASSPRTGALAKNIQYF. CDR3 nucleotide sequence: TGTGCCAGCAGCCCCCGGACAGGGGCGCTAGCCAAAAACATTCAGTACTTC.

J is TRBJ1-3 and V is TRBV6-6, with TRBD1 matching over 11 bases. Germline trimming cut 8 bases from V and 7 bases from J; bases unmatched to any gene: 10. This CDR3 spans 15 amino acids. Germline assignment: CDR1 MNHNY and CDR2 SVGAGI (reference sequence). In DNA form, the CDR3 reads TGTGCCAGCGATGGACAGGGGGCAGTTAGGAACACCATATATTTT. Protein product: CASDGQGAVRNTIYF.

The chain couples TRBV3-1 (or the pseudogene TRBV3-2) to TRBJ2-4; 7 nucleotides line up with TRBD1. Germline values: CDR1 LGHDT, CDR2 YNNKEL (reference sequence). This CDR3 region has 14 residues. V trimming: 1 base; J trimming: 9 bases; junction bases outside the gene matches: 6. CDR3 loop: CASSQGTGVGIQYF. CDR3 nucleotides: TGTGCCAGCAGCCAAGGAACAGGGGTGGGCATTCAGTACTTC.

This clone was recorded only once. The rearrangement joins TRBV5-1 to TRBJ2-5; D is unclear. CDR3 length: 14 amino acids. Trimming pared 0 bases from V and 1 base from J, leaving 7 bases between. Germline V gene data show CDR1 as SGHRS and CDR2 as YFSETQ. The DNA for the CDR3 is TGCGCCAGCAGCTTGGTACAGCCCCAAGAGACCCAGTACTTC. This gives the protein CASSLVQPQETQYF.

This clone was seen just once. The chain recombines TRBV7-9 with TRBJ1-1; maybe TRBD1 (6 bases). CDR1 and CDR2 (germline): SEHNR, FQNEAQ (reference sequence). The CDR3 consists of 15 residues. Trimming shortened V by 2 bases and J by 0 bases, and 10 bases separated the two germline ends. CDR3 sequence reads: CASSLQGQLNTEAFF. The CDR3 coding sequence is TGTGCCAGCAGCTTACAGGGACAATTGAACACTGAAGCTTTCTTT. Together with reference TRBV7-9 and TRBJ1-1, the CDR3 gives the full variable domain: DTGVSQNPRHKITKRGQNVTFRCDPISEHNRLYWYRQTLGQGPEFLTYFQNEAQLEKSRLLSDRFSAERPKGSFSTLEIQRTEQGDSAMYLCASSLQGQLNTEAFFGQGTRLTVV.

This clone was seen more than once but under ten times. The rearrangement links TRBV7-3 to TRBJ2-1; 7 bases agree with TRBD2. The CDR3 has 16 residues. V lost 5 bases to trimming and J lost 4 bases; unmatched junction nucleotides: 11. In germline, CDR1 is SGHTA, CDR2 FQGTGA. The CDR3 loop is CASSKLALPAYNEQFF. CDR3 sequence (DNA): TGTGCCAGCAGCAAACTAGCGTTACCGGCATACAATGAGCAGTTCTTC. The variable domain in full, completed from reference TRBV7-3 and TRBJ2-1, reads GAGVSQTPSNKVTEKGKYVELRCDPISGHTALYWYRQSLGQGPEFLIYFQGTGAADDSGLPNDRFFAVRPEGSVSTLKIQRTERGDSAVYLCASSKLALPAYNEQFFGPGTRLTVL.

J is TRBJ2-1 and V is TRBV6-5, with TRBD2 matching over 7 bases. The V segment lost 6 bases and the J segment 2 bases; nucleotides outside the gene matches: 4. This CDR3 contains 14 residues. The germline CDR1 and CDR2 sequences are MNHEY and SVGAGI. The chain's CDR3 is CASSRRGTYNEQFF. The CDR3 region has the DNA TGTGCCAGCAGCAGGCGGGGGACCTACAATGAGCAGTTCTTC.

The V call is TRBV5-1, the J call TRBJ2-5; tentative D call: TRBD2 (7 bases). Deletions cut 0 bases from V and 5 bases from J, with 17 bases between. Germline CDR1 and CDR2: SGHRS and YFSETQ. The CDR3 has 16 amino acids. The CDR3 region has the DNA TGCGCCAGCAGCTTGGCTCCGGCGGGGGCTTGGGAGACCCAGTACTTC. Protein: CASSLAPAGAWETQYF.

The V and J genes are TRBV4-3 and TRBJ2-2; D is ambiguous. V dropped 0 bases and J dropped 1 base, with 6 bases sitting between them. Germline lookup yields CDR1 LGHNA and CDR2 YSLEER. The CDR3 contains 15 residues. The CDR3: CASSQDPGNTGELFF. CDR3 nucleotide sequence: TGCGCCAGCAGCCAAGATCCGGGGAACACCGGGGAGCTGTTTTTT.

This clone came up once. The rearrangement links TRBV19 to TRBJ2-1; 8 nucleotides match TRBD2. The CDR3 extends over 15 amino acids. Trimming removed 6 bases from V and 4 bases from J; junction bases left unmatched: 8. Germline values: CDR1 LNHDA, CDR2 SQIVND (reference sequence). The CDR3 region has the DNA TGTGCCAGTAGGGATCCGGGGGGGCCATACAATGAGCAGTTCTTC. It translates to CASRDPGGPYNEQFF.

In this sample, this clone turned up a few times. The chain joins TRBV12-3 or TRBV12-4 to TRBJ1-5; D ambiguous. Trimming pared 6 bases from V and 6 bases from J, leaving 12 bases between. This CDR3 is built from 13 residues. CDR3 loop: CASSRTIPQPQHF. The CDR3 bases are TGTGCCAGCAGCCGTACTATCCCTCAGCCCCAGCATTTT.

The chain carries TRBV5-4 and TRBJ2-3; unclear D gene. This CDR3 is 14 amino acids long. Looked up from germline, CDR1 is SGHNT and CDR2 is YYREEE (reference sequence). Trimming took 3 bases from V and 4 from J, leaving 12 bases between them. The CDR3 reads CASSSGLDADTQYF. The CDR3 nucleotides read TGTGCCAGCAGCTCCGGCCTAGATGCAGATACGCAGTATTTT.

The rearrangement uses TRBV7-9 and TRBJ2-1, with TRBD2 matching over 10 bases. V was clipped by 2 bases and J by 3 bases; unmatched bases: 4. CDR1 is SEHNR and CDR2 is FQNEAQ in the germline V gene (reference sequence). This CDR3 has 16 residues. The CDR3 sequence is CASSLSLAGVYNEQFF. The CDR3 nucleotides read TGTGCCAGCAGCTTAAGTCTAGCGGGGGTCTACAATGAGCAGTTCTTC.

The chain combines TRBV30 with TRBJ2-7; no firm D call. Germline values: CDR1 GTSNPN, CDR2 SVGIG (reference sequence). The CDR3 length is 12 residues. The germline V and J ends were trimmed by 3 bases and 0 bases, with 6 bases remaining between them. CDR3 bases: TGTGCCTGGAGGGGCAACTCCTACGAGCAGTACTTC. It codes for CAWRGNSYEQYF.

CDR3 nucleotides: TGTGCCAGCAGTGACGGACAGGGGGGTTTTGCTTTCTTT. It is translated as CASSDGQGGFAFF. The gene calls are TRBV28 and TRBJ1-1; 10 bases align to TRBD1. The V segment lost 5 bases and the J segment 11 bases; nucleotides outside the gene matches: 8. The CDR3 consists of 13 residues. Germline V gene data show CDR1 as MDHEN and CDR2 as SYDVKM.

CDR3 sequence: CAHQGSGTDTQYF. CDR3 DNA: TGTGCCCACCAGGGGAGTGGCACAGATACGCAGTATTTT. This rearrangement joins TRBV7-9 to TRBJ2-3; possibly TRBD1 for D (6 bases). V lost 11 bases, J lost 1 base, and 13 bases lay in between. Germline V gives CDR1 SEHNR, CDR2 FQNEAQ (reference sequence). CDR3 length: 13 residues. Complete variable domain (other parts from reference TRBV7-9 and TRBJ2-3): DTGVSQNPRHKITKRGQNVTFRCDPISEHNRLYWYRQTLGQGPEFLTYFQNEAQLEKSRLLSDRFSAERPKGSFSTLEIQRTEQGDSAMYLCAHQGSGTDTQYFGPGTRLTVL.

This sequence joins TRBV5-1 and TRBJ1-5, with a possible D match to TRBD1 (6 bases). V shed 1 base and J shed 4 bases, with 9 bases lying between them. The CDR3 runs to 14 residues. Germline V lookup: CDR1 SGHRS, CDR2 YFSETQ. CDR3 nucleotides: TGCGCCAGCAGCTTGACCACAGGGAATCAGCCCCAGCATTTT. It is translated as CASSLTTGNQPQHF. The full variable domain, its missing parts supplied by reference TRBV5-1 and TRBJ1-5, is KAGVTQTPRYLIKTRGQQVTLSCSPISGHRSVSWYQQTPGQGLQFLFEYFSETQRNKGNFPGRFSGRQFSNSRSEMNVSTLELGDSALYLCASSLTTGNQPQHFGDGTRLSIL.

Worth noting for this clone: One end of the junction varies from germline; a read error may be responsible. V usage is TRBV4-1 and J usage is TRBJ2-1; 7 positions match TRBD1. Germline CDR1 reads MGHRA; CDR2 reads YSYEKL. This CDR3 spans 16 amino acids. CDR3 protein: CARSQLRGTSYNEQFF. The CDR3 DNA reads as TGCGCCCGCAGCCAACTCAGGGGGACCTCCTACAATGAGCAGTTCTTC.

The chain employs TRBV5-4 and TRBJ2-3; D is possibly TRBD2 (6 bases). The CDR3 contains 14 residues. Germline V gene lookup returns CDR1 SGHNT and CDR2 YYREEE (reference sequence). V lost 4 bases to trimming and J lost 2 bases, with 11 bases between them. CDR3 nucleotide sequence: TGTGCCAGCAGCCGGGAGCGTGCCACAGATACGCAGTATTTT. Protein: CASSRERATDTQYF.

The V call is TRBV5-1, the J call TRBJ1-4, with unresolved D. Germline assignment: CDR1 SGHRS and CDR2 YFSETQ. The CDR3 extends over 14 amino acids. V lost 0 bases, J lost 4 bases, and 7 bases lay in between. CDR3 sequence: CASSLETGNEKLFF. CDR3 in DNA: TGCGCCAGCAGCTTGGAGACGGGTAATGAAAAACTGTTTTTT. Supplemented by reference TRBV5-1 and TRBJ1-4, the full variable domain reads KAGVTQTPRYLIKTRGQQVTLSCSPISGHRSVSWYQQTPGQGLQFLFEYFSETQRNKGNFPGRFSGRQFSNSRSEMNVSTLELGDSALYLCASSLETGNEKLFFGSGTQLSVL.